A selection of T cell receptor beta chains follows, all from one sample in a study of molecular identifiers for immune sequencing clone quantification. TCRdb used MiXCR to reprocess the PCR reads, holding one entry per CDR3 protein. The data show more than 60,000 distinct CDR3 sequences, under 20% seen once. Sequences were obtained from naive CD8+ T cells from blood, with Jurkat cell RNA spiked in. Receptors were obtained from a human donor in good health. Some libraries in this study had Jurkat cell RNA spiked in. The CDR3 runs from the conserved cysteine through the conserved F or W. A D gene is named only where the DNA matches it firmly. Size is stated for part of the rows, as once, few or many counts, or as a class when the clone is expanded.

DNA | CDR3 | V | size | J | D
TGTGCCAGCAGTTTAGGGGCGAAAGGCGGGCAGTACTTC | CASSLGAKGGQYF | TRBV27 | few | TRBJ2-7 | -
TGTGCCAGCAGCCCTGCGACAGAATACGAGCAGTACTTC | CASSPATEYEQYF | TRBV27 | - | TRBJ2-7 | -
TGTGCCACCAGCAGAGCGGGAGGGGCGAAGTATAATTCACCCCTCCACTTT | CATSRAGGAKYNSPLHF | TRBV15 | many | TRBJ1-6 | -
TGTGCCAGCAGCTTCTCCACTATTCAGGGGACGCTAGCGGGAACAGATACGCAGTATTTT | CASSFSTIQGTLAGTDTQYF | TRBV7-9 | many | TRBJ2-3 | TRBD2
TGTGCCAGCAGCTATCTAGCGGGGGGAGGAGATACGCAGTATTTT | CASSYLAGGGDTQYF | TRBV5-4 | many | TRBJ2-3 | TRBD2
TGTGCCAGCAGCCAAGGGGGGGGGCGGTCGAACTACAATGAGCAGTTCTTC | CASSQGGGRSNYNEQFF | TRBV3-1 | - | TRBJ2-1 | -
TGTGCCAGCAGTTACGGCCTAGCGGGAGTAGGAGGGGAGCTGTTTTTT | CASSYGLAGVGGELFF | TRBV6-5 | many | TRBJ2-2 | TRBD2
TGTGCCAGCAGCCTTGTAGCGGGCGTCTCCTACAATGAGCAGTTCTTC | CASSLVAGVSYNEQFF | TRBV14 | - | TRBJ2-1 | TRBD2
TGCAGTGCTAGAGATTGGAGGGGATCCGGGGAGCTGTTTTTT | CSARDWRGSGELFF | TRBV20-1 | many | TRBJ2-2 | -
TGTGCCAGCAGTTCGGGCAGGGTTAGCTCCTACGAGCGGTACTTC | CASSSGRVSSYERYF | TRBV28 | - | TRBJ2-7 | -
TGTGCCAGACGAGACGAGGGCTACGAGCAGTACTTC | CARRDEGYEQYF | TRBV2 | few | TRBJ2-7 | -
TGTGCCAGCAGCGTATGGGGGACTAACTATGGCTACACCTTC | CASSVWGTNYGYTF | TRBV9 | many | TRBJ1-2 | -
TGTGCCAGCAGCTTATTTAGCGGGAGGTACAATGAGCAGTTCTTC | CASSLFSGRYNEQFF | TRBV7-8 | few | TRBJ2-1 | TRBD2
TGTGCCAGCAGCTCCAAATCCGGGGGGCGTTACGAGCAGTACTTC | CASSSKSGGRYEQYF | TRBV7-6 | many | TRBJ2-7 | -
TGTGCCAGCGTGGGGGGCAATGAGCAGTTCTTC | CASVGGNEQFF | TRBV6-2/TRBV6-3 | many | TRBJ2-1 | -
TGTGCCAGCAGTCTCCATATCGTGGCAGATACGCAGTATTTT | CASSLHIVADTQYF | TRBV27 | many | TRBJ2-3 | -
TGTGCCAGCAGTGACTACGGTCAGAGCTCCTACAATGAGCAGTTCTTC | CASSDYGQSSYNEQFF | TRBV6-1 | - | TRBJ2-1 | -
TGTGCCAGCAGCTTGGCCTGGGGTAACACTGAAGCTTTCTTT | CASSLAWGNTEAFF | TRBV5-4 | many | TRBJ1-1 | -
TGCGCCAGCAGGCTAGCGGGAGCGTTGACCGGGGAGCTGTTTTTT | CASRLAGALTGELFF | TRBV10-2 | many | TRBJ2-2 | TRBD2
TGTGCCAGCAGCAGCGGGGTAGCGGAGAAACACAATGAGCAGTTCTTC | CASSSGVAEKHNEQFF | TRBV7-6 | - | TRBJ2-1 | TRBD2
TGTGCCAGTAGGGCGACTCACCAGGATGCCAAAAACATTCAGTACTTC | CASRATHQDAKNIQYF | TRBV19 | many | TRBJ2-4 | -
TGTGCCAGCAGCCCGGCGGGGTGGGGCACTGAAGCTTTCTTT | CASSPAGWGTEAFF | TRBV2 | many | TRBJ1-1 | -
TGTGCCAGCGGACCGGACAGGGGAGGGCTCAATGAGCAGTTCTTC | CASGPDRGGLNEQFF | TRBV6-5 | many | TRBJ2-1 | TRBD1
TGTGCCTGGAGTGTAGGTCCTCCCCCGGACAATGAGCAGTTCTTC | CAWSVGPPPDNEQFF | TRBV30 | - | TRBJ2-1 | -
TGTGCCAGCAGTCCCTGGGGAGGAGCCTACGAGCAGTACTTC | CASSPWGGAYEQYF | TRBV5-6 | - | TRBJ2-7 | -
TGTGCCAGCAGCCAAACTAGAAGGGACCACACCTACGAGCAGTACTTC | CASSQTRRDHTYEQYF | TRBV3-1 | - | TRBJ2-7 | -
TGTGCCAGCAGAGCGGACAGTGAAACAAGGGAGACCCAGTACTTC | CASRADSETRETQYF | TRBV6-2/TRBV6-3 | once | TRBJ2-5 | -
TGTGCCAGCAATGAGGTGAACACTGAAGCTCTCTTT | CASNEVNTEALF | TRBV28 | - | TRBJ1-1 | -
TGCAGTGCTCGACAGCGGACAGGGGTAAATGAAAAACTGTTTTTT | CSARQRTGVNEKLFF | TRBV20-1 | many | TRBJ1-4 | TRBD1
TGTGCCAGCAGCCAGACTAGCAGCATCACAGATACGCAGTATTTT | CASSQTSSITDTQYF | TRBV7-9 | many | TRBJ2-3 | TRBD2
TGTGCCACCGAAAAGGGGGTCGAGCAGTACTTC | CATEKGVEQYF | TRBV6-6 | many | TRBJ2-7 | -
TGTGCCAGCAGCCCGGGACAGAACACCGGGGAGCTGTTTTTT | CASSPGQNTGELFF | TRBV3-1 | many | TRBJ2-2 | -
TGCAGTACAAGCGGGAGTCCGGGGGGGTATGAGCAGTTCTTC | CSTSGSPGGYEQFF | TRBV20-1 | many | TRBJ2-1 | TRBD2
TGCAGCGTTGAAGAGGCCTACGAGCAGTACTTC | CSVEEAYEQYF | TRBV29-1 | few | TRBJ2-7 | -
TGTGCCAGCAGTTCACTCCTAGCGGGGTCCTCCTACAATGAGCAGTTCTTC | CASSSLLAGSSYNEQFF | TRBV27 | many | TRBJ2-1 | TRBD2
TGTGCCAGCAGTTCTCCCCGGCTAGCGGGAGACAACGAGCAGTACTTC | CASSSPRLAGDNEQYF | TRBV27 | many | TRBJ2-7 | TRBD2
TGTGCCAGCAGCGTGAGCTCCTACGAGCAGTACTTC | CASSVSSYEQYF | TRBV9 | few | TRBJ2-7 | -
TGTGCCACCAGCAGCAGACAGGGTCAAGAGACCCAGTACTTC | CATSSRQGQETQYF | TRBV15 | many | TRBJ2-5 | TRBD1
TGCGCCAGCAGCCCCGCGGACAGGGGGGCTTCCGAGCAGTACTTC | CASSPADRGASEQYF | TRBV5-1 | - | TRBJ2-7 | TRBD1
TGTGCCAGCACTACTACGTGGGGGACAGGCCCCAACATTCAGTACTTC | CASTTTWGTGPNIQYF | TRBV27 | few | TRBJ2-4 | TRBD1
TGTGCCAGCAGCCATGGACTCGACACCGGGGAGCTGTTTTTT | CASSHGLDTGELFF | TRBV28 | many | TRBJ2-2 | -
TGTGCCAGCAGTGCGTGGGGGACCGCCTGCACCTTC | CASSAWGTACTF | TRBV6-2/TRBV6-3 | many | TRBJ1-2 | -
TGTGCCACCAGTGATTGTAGGACTAGCGGGAGGCTGGTGTTATACGTGCAGTACTTC | CATSDCRTSGRLVLYVQYF | TRBV24-1 | - | TRBJ2-7 | TRBD2
TGTGCCAGCAGCTCATTAGCGGGAGGGCAGAGCGAGCAGTACTTC | CASSSLAGGQSEQYF | TRBV11-2 | - | TRBJ2-7 | TRBD2
TGTGCCAGCAGCTCTCTGCAACGGGACGGGAGATCCCACTACGAGCAGTACTTC | CASSSLQRDGRSHYEQYF | TRBV3-1 | many | TRBJ2-7 | -
TGTGCCAGCAGTGTACCGGGACTAGCGCCATATGAGCAGTTCTTC | CASSVPGLAPYEQFF | TRBV27 | - | TRBJ2-1 | TRBD2
TGTGCCAGCAGCCCCACCCTGGCGGAAAACTACGAGCAGTACTTC | CASSPTLAENYEQYF | TRBV7-9 | few | TRBJ2-7 | -
TGTGCCAGCAGTCTCACAGGGACGGGGGCCCTCCACTTT | CASSLTGTGALHF | TRBV27 | many | TRBJ1-6 | -
TGCGCCAGCAGCCCGGGGACTGAAGCTTTCTTT | CASSPGTEAFF | TRBV5-1 | many | TRBJ1-1 | -
TGTGCCAGCACCCGACGGAGCTCCTACGAGCAGTACTTC | CASTRRSSYEQYF | TRBV28 | many | TRBJ2-7 | -
TGTGCCAGCACCTCCCGGTACCCCTACGAGCAGTACTTC | CASTSRYPYEQYF | TRBV5-6 | few | TRBJ2-7 | -
TGTGCCAGTAGAACGACAGGGTACAACACTGAAGCTTTCTTT | CASRTTGYNTEAFF | TRBV19 | - | TRBJ1-1 | TRBD1
TGTGCCAGCAGCAAGATACCGGGGGCCTACGAGCAGTACTTC | CASSKIPGAYEQYF | TRBV21-1 | - | TRBJ2-7 | -
TGCAGTGCCCCTCGTGGGCCAGGGGTCAACGAGCAGTACTTC | CSAPRGPGVNEQYF | TRBV20-1 | - | TRBJ2-7 | -
TGTGCCATCAGTGTCGGATGGCAGACGAACTATGGCTACACCTTC | CAISVGWQTNYGYTF | TRBV10-3 | few | TRBJ1-2 | -
TGTGCCAGCAGCTTAGCGGTAGCGGGCCAAGAGACCCAGTACTTC | CASSLAVAGQETQYF | TRBV7-8 | many | TRBJ2-5 | TRBD2
TGTGCCATCAGTTCGACTAGCGGGAGGCCCTACGAGCAGTACTTC | CAISSTSGRPYEQYF | TRBV10-3 | many | TRBJ2-7 | TRBD2
TGTGCCAGCAGTTACCAGACAGGTAGCGCCTACGAGCAGTACTTC | CASSYQTGSAYEQYF | TRBV6-5 | many | TRBJ2-7 | -
TGTGCCAGCAGCTTAGCGTTGTACGGGACTAGCGTTTCCTACGAGCAGTACTTC | CASSLALYGTSVSYEQYF | TRBV7-8 | many | TRBJ2-7 | TRBD2